The T cell receptor (beta chain) described here comes from a study of blood T cells in healthy people across ages. On the study more broadly: Per two T cells, template switching captured roughly one barcoded beta molecule.

Using a J-beta primer mix together with a sample-barcoded 5' primer, a second PCR was run for roughly 7 to 11 cycles. All samples gave at least 2.5 million CDR3-containing paired-end reads. TCRdb independently ran MiXCR on the 5' RACE reads; one entry per CDR3 protein. This repertoire shows roughly 800,000 distinct CDR3 sequences, around half found once; its top ten account for roughly 40%. Sample donors were healthy Caucasian individuals that came from Russia, aged about 6 to 95. Sequenced sample: blood. The TCR was taken from a man older than 75 in good health.

DNA for the CDR3: TGTGCCACCTCGGGACTAGCGGGTACCGGGGAGCTGTTTTTT. It yields the protein CATSGLAGTGELFF. The V gene is TRBV24-1, the J gene TRBJ2-2; 12 nucleotides match TRBD2. Germline CDR1 and CDR2: KGHDR and SFDVKD. The CDR3 is made up of 14 amino acids. The junction had 3 bases not matched to a gene; V was cut back by 9 bases and J by 5 bases.